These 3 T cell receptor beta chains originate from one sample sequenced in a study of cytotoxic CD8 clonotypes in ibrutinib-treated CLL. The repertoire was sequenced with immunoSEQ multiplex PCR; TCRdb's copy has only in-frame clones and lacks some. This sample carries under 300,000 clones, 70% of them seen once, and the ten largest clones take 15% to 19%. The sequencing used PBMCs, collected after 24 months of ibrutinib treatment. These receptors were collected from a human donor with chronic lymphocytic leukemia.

The CDR3 region has the DNA TGTGCCAGCAGGCTTGGGGGCCCGGGACCCTCTAACGAGCAGTACTTC. Amino acid sequence: CASRLGGPGPSNEQYF. The chain carries TRBV28 and TRBJ2-7; D is perhaps TRBD1 (6 bases). This CDR3 is built from 16 residues. V gave up 6 bases and J gave up 5 bases, with 23 bases separating them. CDR1 MDHEN and CDR2 SYDVKM come from the germline V gene.

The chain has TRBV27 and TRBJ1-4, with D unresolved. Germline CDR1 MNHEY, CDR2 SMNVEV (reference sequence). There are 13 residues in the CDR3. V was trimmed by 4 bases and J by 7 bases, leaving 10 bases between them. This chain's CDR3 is CASSSTQLEKLFF. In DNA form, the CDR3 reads TGTGCCAGCAGTTCGACGCAGCTTGAAAAACTGTTTTTT.

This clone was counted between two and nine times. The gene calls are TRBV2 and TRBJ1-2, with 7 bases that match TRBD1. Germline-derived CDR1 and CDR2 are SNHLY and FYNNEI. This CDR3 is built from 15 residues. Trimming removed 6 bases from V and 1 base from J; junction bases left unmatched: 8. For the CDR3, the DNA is TGTGCCAGCAGCGCCGGGACAGCAGTTAACTATGGCTACACCTTC. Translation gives CASSAGTAVNYGYTF.